These T cell receptor beta chains were read from a single sample in a study of cytomegalovirus exposure and HLA in healthy donors. Method: immunoSEQ multiplex PCR; TCRdb's copy keeps in-frame clones and lacks some. This repertoire shows 200,000 to 250,000 clones, approximately 78% found once; its top ten account for 3.5% to 4%. Sequencing used PBMCs. These receptors came from a male donor in good health and CMV-seronegative. The CDR3 runs from the conserved cysteine through the conserved F or W. Fields, in order: J gene, D gene, V gene, clone size, CDR3 length, CDR3 protein, CDR3 DNA. The D gene is left open where the match is weak. A row's size may be missing; if present it is once, few, many or a size class.

TRBJ2-7	TRBD2	TRBV4-1	.	15	CASSQPGAGGYEQYF	TGCGCCAGCAGCCAGCCGGGAGCCGGGGGGTACGAGCAGTACTTC
TRBJ2-7	.	TRBV29-1	.	14	CSPFTEAAYCEQYF	TGCAGCCCCTTCACTGAAGCGGCTTACTGCGAGCAGTACTTC
TRBJ2-7	TRBD2	TRBV28	.	16	CASIPRGLAGVYEQYF	TGTGCCAGCATCCCCAGAGGACTAGCGGGAGTCTACGAGCAGTACTTC
TRBJ2-7	.	TRBV19	.	13	CASSHGQIYEQYF	TGTGCCAGTAGCCACGGACAGATCTACGAGCAGTACTTC
TRBJ2-7	TRBD1	TRBV7-2	.	15	CASSPRAGTGTEQYF	TGTGCCAGCAGCCCGCGAGCCGGGACAGGTACCGAGCAGTACTTC
TRBJ2-1	.	TRBV19	.	13	CASSTGLYNEQFF	TGTGCCAGTAGTACGGGACTTTACAATGAGCAGTTCTTC
TRBJ2-2	TRBD1	TRBV9	.	20	CASSVGPKQGPGADTGELFF	TGTGCCAGCAGCGTAGGCCCCAAACAGGGGCCCGGGGCGGACACCGGGGAGCTGTTTTTT
TRBJ2-7	TRBD2	TRBV9	once	14	CASSVAAGDKEQYF	TGTGCCAGCAGCGTAGCGGCGGGAGATAAAGAGCAGTACTTC
TRBJ2-1	TRBD1	TRBV5-5	.	13	CASSWDRVNEQFF	TGTGCCAGCAGCTGGGACAGGGTCAATGAGCAGTTCTTC
TRBJ2-7	.	TRBV7-9	.	14	CASNPRGQIYEQYF	TGTGCCAGCAACCCCCGAGGACAGATCTACGAGCAGTACTTC
TRBJ2-1	.	TRBV29-1	once	11	CSWRRNNEQFF	TGCAGCTGGCGGCGGAACAATGAGCAGTTCTTC
TRBJ2-2	.	TRBV9	.	14	CASSKPGGTGELFF	TGTGCCAGCAGCAAACCCGGGGGCACCGGGGAGCTGTTTTTT
TRBJ1-1	.	TRBV10-3	.	13	CAITDRLGTEAFF	TGTGCCATCACCGACAGACTTGGCACTGAAGCTTTCTTT
TRBJ2-1	.	TRBV7-9	once	16	CASSLEGHLVYNEQFF	TGTGCCAGCAGCTTAGAGGGACACCTAGTTTACAATGAGCAGTTCTTC
TRBJ1-4	.	TRBV18	few	14	CASSPGQGNEKLFF	TGTGCCAGCTCACCCGGGCAGGGGAACGAAAAACTGTTTTTT
TRBJ1-3	TRBD1	TRBV5-1	few	20	CASSLISRDRGQSSGNTIYF	TGCGCCAGCAGCCTCATATCCCGGGACAGGGGCCAGAGCTCTGGAAACACCATATATTTT
TRBJ2-2	.	TRBV4-1	.	16	CASSRMGGRDTGELFF	TGCGCCAGCAGTCGGATGGGGGGAAGGGACACCGGGGAGCTGTTTTTT
TRBJ1-4	.	TRBV7-2	.	13	CASSDTGSGKLFF	TGTGCCAGCAGCGATACAGGGAGCGGAAAACTGTTTTTT
TRBJ2-2	.	TRBV10-2	.	14	CANSLTGDTGELFF	TGCGCCAACTCATTGACGGGGGACACCGGGGAGCTGTTTTTT
TRBJ2-1	.	TRBV7-7	many	14	CASSSSGLNNEQFF	TGTGCTAGCAGCTCCTCGGGACTTAACAATGAGCAGTTCTTC
TRBJ2-7	.	TRBV6-6	few	14	CASSSRTPTYEQYF	TGTGCCAGCAGTTCGAGGACACCTACCTACGAGCAGTACTTC
TRBJ1-4	.	TRBV7-9	few	16	CASSFTTSSTNEKLFF	TGTGCCAGCAGCTTTACCACATCTTCAACTAATGAAAAACTGTTTTTT
TRBJ2-1	.	TRBV14	few	14	CASSQRSDYGEQFF	TGTGCCAGCAGCCAACGATCCGACTATGGGGAGCAGTTCTTC
TRBJ1-1	.	TRBV6-6	.	13	CASRRGQNTEAFF	TGTGCCAGCAGACGAGGGCAGAACACTGAAGCTTTCTTT
TRBJ2-7	.	TRBV6-5	.	15	CASSSLSGSSYEQYF	TGTGCCAGCAGTTCATTGAGCGGGTCCTCCTACGAGCAGTACTTC
TRBJ2-7	TRBD1	TRBV19	.	14	CASSPDRETYEQYF	TGTGCCAGTAGTCCCGACAGGGAGACCTACGAGCAGTACTTC
TRBJ2-7	.	TRBV12-2	.	11	CASRLSSEQYF	TGTGCAAGTCGCTTATCGAGCGAGCAGTACTTC
TRBJ2-7	.	TRBV7-9	.	12	CASSSPLDEQYF	TGTGCCAGCAGCTCGCCCCTAGACGAGCAGTACTTC
TRBJ2-5	.	TRBV29-1	.	13	CSGGGTHQETQYF	TGCAGCGGGGGGGGGACACACCAAGAGACCCAGTACTTC
TRBJ2-7	.	TRBV7-8	.	15	CASSLEAGVSYEQYF	TGTGCCAGCAGCTTAGAGGCAGGGGTATCCTACGAGCAGTACTTC
TRBJ2-3	TRBD2	TRBV9	.	15	CASRRLAGSRDTQYF	TGTGCCAGCAGACGACTAGCGGGAAGTCGAGATACGCAGTATTTT
TRBJ2-1	TRBD2	TRBV2	.	15	CASRSGTSGYNEQFF	TGTGCCAGCAGGTCCGGGACTAGCGGGTACAATGAGCAGTTCTTC
TRBJ1-4	.	TRBV4-1	.	15	CASSQYQGGGEKLFF	TGCGCCAGCAGCCAGTACCAGGGAGGAGGCGAAAAACTGTTTTTT
TRBJ1-3	TRBD1	TRBV14	.	16	CASSPWTGGAGNTIYF	TGTGCCAGCAGCCCGTGGACAGGGGGAGCTGGAAACACCATATATTTT
TRBJ2-1	TRBD2	TRBV11-2	.	17	CASSLGSSGRSYNEQFF	TGTGCCAGCAGCTTAGGGAGCAGCGGGAGGTCCTACAATGAGCAGTTCTTC
TRBJ2-1	TRBD2	TRBV6-5	.	13	CASTSGVYNEQFF	TGTGCCAGTACTAGCGGGGTTTACAATGAGCAGTTCTTC
TRBJ2-3	TRBD2	TRBV11-3	.	18	CASSLGTSGGTSTDTQYF	TGTGCCAGCAGCCTGGGAACTAGCGGAGGAACTAGCACAGATACGCAGTATTTT
TRBJ1-6	.	TRBV12-5	.	16	CASGFGGPRNNSPLHF	TGTGCTAGTGGTTTTGGCGGGCCGCGGAATAATTCACCCCTCCACTTT
TRBJ2-1	TRBD2	TRBV7-7	.	19	CASSLRLAGRRAFKIEQFF	TGTGCTAGCAGCTTACGACTAGCGGGCAGGCGGGCATTCAAAATTGAGCAGTTCTTC
TRBJ2-1	TRBD2	TRBV30	.	14	CAWNRLAGNNEQFF	TGTGCCTGGAACCGGCTAGCGGGAAACAATGAGCAGTTCTTC
TRBJ2-7	.	TRBV5-1	.	15	CASSQGGDRFYEQYF	TGCGCCAGCAGCCAGGGAGGGGACAGGTTCTACGAGCAGTACTTC
TRBJ2-7	TRBD1	TRBV27	.	15	CASSLGQGDSYEQYF	TGTGCCAGCAGTTTAGGACAGGGGGACTCCTACGAGCAGTACTTC
TRBJ2-7	.	TRBV7-9	.	13	CASSLTGVSEQYF	TGTGCCAGCAGCTTAACGGGAGTAAGCGAGCAGTACTTC
TRBJ2-3	TRBD2	TRBV9	.	14	CASSASGRTDTQYF	TGTGCCAGCAGCGCCAGCGGGAGAACAGATACGCAGTATTTT
TRBJ2-5	TRBD2	TRBV14	.	15	CASSRDSGIRETQYF	TGTGCCAGCAGCCGGGATAGCGGGATTAGGGAGACCCAGTACTTC
TRBJ1-5	.	TRBV30	few	13	CAWSGQGTQPQHF	TGTGCCTGGAGTGGGCAGGGAACTCAGCCCCAGCATTTT
TRBJ2-7	.	TRBV19	.	12	CASSIGGPEQYF	TGTGCCAGTAGTATTGGGGGCCCGGAGCAGTACTTC